This TCR beta chain was captured by sequencing in a study of cytomegalovirus exposure and HLA in healthy donors. Study in general: In a later analysis, the roughly 120 validation repertoires were reported to have used the same platform as the roughly 670 first-cohort repertoires. Study-level results: CMV antigen specificity of three CMV-associated chains was confirmed in vitro. Across donors, most TCRs were seen rarely, yet some public ones were widespread. A list of 150 to 200 TCR beta chains associated with cytomegalovirus was given.

In regard to this clone: No antigen is known for it.

This CDR3 contains 16 residues. Unmatched junction bases numbered 11, after V lost 0 bases and J lost 7 bases. Germline values: CDR1 SGHDT, CDR2 YYEEEE. Assay used: immunoSEQ multiplex PCR; TCRdb lists only in-frame clones, some missing. The sample gives approximately 160,000 clones, around 90% of which show up once; about 3.5% is in the top ten. This clonotype was sampled from a woman under 30 in good health and CMV-seropositive. V gene TRBV5-6 combines with J gene TRBJ2-3; 7 positions agree with TRBD2. The sample taken for sequencing was PBMCs. CDR3 in amino acids: CASSLVSSGFLHTQYF. The CDR3 bases are TGTGCCAGCAGCTTGGTGTCTAGCGGCTTCTTACATACGCAGTATTTT.